This T cell receptor beta chain emerged from a study of T-cell reconstitution after alpha-beta-depleted transplantation in children. Study-wide points: Reported findings indicate that, about two months after transplant, alpha-beta T cells came from several hundred expanded clones, which were derived from non-depleted graft cells. At the one-year point after transplant, T-cell counts and TCRbeta diversity were found to come mostly from T cells that had been newly produced. Surviving recipient T cells and intrathymic progenitors accounted for some patients' high TCRbeta diversity at day 60.

This clonotype was seen at least ten times. Its antigen is not known. V lost 1 base and J lost 6, with 14 bases in between. Looked up from germline, CDR1 is PRHDT and CDR2 is FYEKMQ (reference sequence). The CDR3 length is 15 residues. The TCRbeta library incorporated unique molecular identifiers. TCRdb used MiXCR to reprocess the PCR reads, holding one entry per CDR3 protein. Among about 200,000 distinct CDR3 sequences, around 5.9% were seen once, and the ten largest hold just over 4.5%. This chain joins TRBV13 and TRBJ2-3, with D perhaps TRBD2 (5 bases). The sample in question was PBMCs, obtained before TCRalphabeta/CD19-depleted stem cell transplant. The source is a girl under two years old with combined immunodeficiency, due to receive a stem cell transplant. In DNA form, the CDR3 reads TGTGCCAGCAGCTTAGAAGGGTTAAGAGGGGATACGCAGTATTTT. This sequence encodes CASSLEGLRGDTQYF.